Presented here are 2 T cell receptor beta chains from one specimen sequenced in a study of blood T cell repertoires in COVID-19. Using immunoSEQ multiplex PCR, the repertoire was profiled, and TCRdb retains in-frame clones only, with some absent. Here the sample spans over 100,000 clones, roughly nine tenths being singletons. Sequenced: peripheral blood. These receptors all stem from a man in his forties with acute or convalescent COVID-19.

The chain joins TRBV12-3 or TRBV12-4 to TRBJ1-2; D remains unclear. V gave up 3 bases and J gave up 4 bases, with 6 bases separating them. The CDR3 covers 12 residues. CDR3 sequence: CASSFLFYGYTF. Here the CDR3 DNA reads TGTGCCAGCAGTTTTCTTTTCTATGGCTACACCTTC.

V and J are TRBV19 and TRBJ1-5; D is unresolved. Germline V gives CDR1 LNHDA, CDR2 SQIVND (reference sequence). V gave up 4 bases and J gave up 3 bases, with 10 bases separating them. CDR3 length: 14 amino acids. CDR3 bases: TGTGCCAGTAGTAGCAGAGGCGTCAATCAGCCCCAGCATTTT. It is translated as CASSSRGVNQPQHF.